The TCR beta chain described here comes from a study of T cell changes during pregnancy in multiple sclerosis. Clones were sequenced by immunoSEQ multiplex PCR, and TCRdb holds only the in-frame ones, with some missing. The table lists 40,000 to 60,000 clones, around 95% of them singletons. Trimming shortened V by 5 bases and J by 0 bases, and 11 bases separated the two germline ends. Germline-derived CDR1 and CDR2 are MNHNS and SASEGT. This CDR3 is built from 14 residues. The chain couples TRBV6-1 to TRBJ2-7; perhaps TRBD2 as D (6 bases). The material sequenced was CD8+ T cells from peripheral blood mononuclear cells, taken in the first trimester of pregnancy. The sequence was collected from a female donor with multiple sclerosis, enrolled in a pregnancy study. CDR3 bases: TGTGCCAGCAGTTTGGACGGGAGCTCCTACGAGCAGTACTTC. Translated, it gives CASSLDGSSYEQYF.